The rows below give T cell receptor beta chains drawn from one sample of a study of cytomegalovirus exposure and HLA in healthy donors. The assay was immunoSEQ multiplex PCR, and TCRdb's table has in-frame clones only and misses some. The sample has roughly 120,000 clones; less than 75% are singletons. Specimen: PBMCs. These receptors all stem from a woman aged 40 to 50 in good health and CMV-seronegative. The CDR3 runs from the conserved cysteine through the conserved F or W. A D gene is named only where the DNA matches it firmly. Clone size is shown for a subset of rows, as once, few, many or a class of expanded clone.

D gene: TRBD1
clone size: .
J gene: TRBJ2-7
V gene: TRBV18
CDR3 protein: CASSPRQGRPYEQYF
CDR3 DNA: TGTGCCAGCTCACCGAGACAGGGGAGGCCCTACGAGCAGTACTTC

D gene: TRBD1
clone size: few
J gene: TRBJ1-2
V gene: TRBV19
CDR3 protein: CASSIVAQGANGYTF
CDR3 DNA: TGTGCCAGTAGTATAGTAGCACAGGGGGCGAATGGCTACACCTTC

D gene: TRBD1
clone size: .
J gene: TRBJ2-1
V gene: TRBV7-3
CDR3 protein: CASSPGTGTLGGERYNEQFF
CDR3 DNA: TGTGCCAGCAGCCCAGGGACAGGGACCCTGGGCGGGGAGCGGTACAATGAGCAGTTCTTC

D gene: TRBD2
clone size: once
J gene: TRBJ2-1
V gene: TRBV19
CDR3 protein: CASSPTSGYNEQFF
CDR3 DNA: TGTGCCAGTAGCCCGACTAGCGGCTACAATGAGCAGTTCTTC

D gene: TRBD2
clone size: .
J gene: TRBJ2-7
V gene: TRBV11-2
CDR3 protein: CASRRAGVAGDRYEQYF
CDR3 DNA: TGTGCCAGCAGACGGGCCGGGGTAGCGGGGGACCGATACGAGCAGTACTTC

D gene: .
clone size: once
J gene: TRBJ1-4
V gene: TRBV11-2
CDR3 protein: CASSLVGQTSNEKLFF
CDR3 DNA: TGTGCCAGCAGCTTAGTTGGACAGACGAGTAATGAAAAACTGTTTTTT

D gene: .
clone size: .
J gene: TRBJ1-3
V gene: TRBV4-1
CDR3 protein: CASSQARLGNTIYF
CDR3 DNA: TGCGCCAGCAGCCAAGCGCGTCTGGGAAACACCATATATTTT

D gene: .
clone size: .
J gene: TRBJ2-1
V gene: TRBV11-1
CDR3 protein: CASSLSRGGAINEQFF
CDR3 DNA: TGTGCCAGCAGCCTATCTCGAGGGGGGGCCATCAATGAGCAGTTCTTC

D gene: .
clone size: few
J gene: TRBJ1-1
V gene: TRBV5-1
CDR3 protein: CASSSGAAGTEAFF
CDR3 DNA: TGCGCCAGCAGCTCGGGAGCGGCTGGCACTGAAGCTTTCTTT

D gene: .
clone size: .
J gene: TRBJ1-2
V gene: TRBV7-9
CDR3 protein: CASTRGGGNYGYTF
CDR3 DNA: TGTGCCAGCACCAGGGGTGGGGGCAACTATGGCTACACCTTC

D gene: TRBD1
clone size: .
J gene: TRBJ1-4
V gene: TRBV9
CDR3 protein: CASSVVPDRVSQLFF
CDR3 DNA: TGTGCCAGCAGCGTAGTCCCGGACAGGGTATCGCAGCTGTTTTTT

D gene: .
clone size: .
J gene: TRBJ2-7
V gene: TRBV4-1
CDR3 protein: CASSQGFRSYEQYF
CDR3 DNA: TGCGCCAGCAGCCAAGGTTTCAGATCTTACGAGCAGTACTTC

D gene: .
clone size: .
J gene: TRBJ2-7
V gene: TRBV6-5
CDR3 protein: CASRRAGASVGEQYF
CDR3 DNA: TGTGCCAGCCGGCGGGCGGGGGCCTCCGTTGGCGAGCAGTACTTC

D gene: .
clone size: .
J gene: TRBJ1-3
V gene: TRBV27
CDR3 protein: CASSRDPAGRTGNTIYF
CDR3 DNA: TGTGCCAGCAGTCGCGACCCCGCAGGGAGGACTGGAAACACCATATATTTT

D gene: .
clone size: once
J gene: TRBJ2-7
V gene: TRBV28
CDR3 protein: CASRSSGISYEQYF
CDR3 DNA: TGTGCCAGCAGGAGCTCCGGGATATCCTACGAGCAGTACTTC

D gene: .
clone size: .
J gene: TRBJ2-7
V gene: TRBV4-3
CDR3 protein: CASSQDTLSSHEQYF
CDR3 DNA: TGCGCCAGCAGCCAAGATACTCTTAGCAGTCACGAGCAGTACTTC

D gene: TRBD1
clone size: .
J gene: TRBJ1-5
V gene: TRBV18
CDR3 protein: CASSADRDQPQHF
CDR3 DNA: TGTGCCAGCTCAGCGGACAGGGATCAGCCCCAGCATTTT

D gene: TRBD2
clone size: few
J gene: TRBJ2-2
V gene: TRBV5-4
CDR3 protein: CASSLGAGDHGELFF
CDR3 DNA: TGTGCCAGCAGCTTAGGAGCGGGAGATCACGGGGAGCTGTTTTTT

D gene: .
clone size: .
J gene: TRBJ2-3
V gene: TRBV7-2
CDR3 protein: CASSLAGGITDTQYF
CDR3 DNA: TGTGCCAGCAGCTTAGCGGGGGGTATTACAGATACGCAGTATTTT

D gene: .
clone size: .
J gene: TRBJ1-2
V gene: TRBV9
CDR3 protein: CASSVGQLTGYTF
CDR3 DNA: TGTGCCAGCAGCGTAGGACAGTTAACGGGCTACACCTTC

D gene: .
clone size: few
J gene: TRBJ1-1
V gene: TRBV7-9
CDR3 protein: CASSFGENTEAFF
CDR3 DNA: TGTGCCAGCAGCTTTGGAGAAAACACTGAAGCTTTCTTT

D gene: .
clone size: .
J gene: TRBJ1-4
V gene: TRBV4-1
CDR3 protein: CASSQLGLGEKLFF
CDR3 DNA: TGCGCCAGCAGCCAGCTAGGCTTGGGTGAAAAACTGTTTTTT

D gene: .
clone size: .
J gene: TRBJ2-2
V gene: TRBV9
CDR3 protein: CASSVNSGGATGELFF
CDR3 DNA: TGTGCCAGCAGCGTGAATAGCGGAGGGGCGACCGGGGAGCTGTTTTTT

D gene: .
clone size: .
J gene: TRBJ2-1
V gene: TRBV27
CDR3 protein: CASSPNGLSSGEQFF
CDR3 DNA: TGTGCCAGCAGCCCCAACGGACTTTCATCCGGTGAGCAGTTCTTC

D gene: .
clone size: .
J gene: TRBJ2-2
V gene: TRBV7-7
CDR3 protein: CASSRDRTGELFF
CDR3 DNA: TGTGCCAGCAGTCGTGACAGGACCGGGGAGCTGTTTTTT

D gene: .
clone size: .
J gene: TRBJ2-5
V gene: TRBV6-1
CDR3 protein: CASSETRKTQYF
CDR3 DNA: TGTGCCAGCAGTGAGACAAGAAAGACCCAGTACTTC

D gene: .
clone size: .
J gene: TRBJ2-7
V gene: TRBV7-6
CDR3 protein: CASSSEGYEQYF
CDR3 DNA: TGTGCCAGCAGTTCAGAGGGCTACGAGCAGTACTTC

D gene: TRBD2
clone size: .
J gene: TRBJ2-3
V gene: TRBV4-2
CDR3 protein: CASSQPQGLAVDTDTQYF
CDR3 DNA: TGTGCCAGCAGCCAACCACAGGGACTAGCGGTAGACACAGATACGCAGTATTTT

D gene: TRBD2
clone size: .
J gene: TRBJ2-5
V gene: TRBV4-1
CDR3 protein: CASSRAGLDQETQYF
CDR3 DNA: TGCGCCAGCAGCCGGGCGGGACTAGACCAAGAGACCCAGTACTTC

D gene: TRBD1
clone size: once
J gene: TRBJ1-2
V gene: TRBV11-2
CDR3 protein: CASSLAGQGPYYGYTF
CDR3 DNA: TGTGCCAGCAGCTTAGCAGGACAGGGCCCCTACTATGGCTACACCTTC

D gene: .
clone size: .
J gene: TRBJ2-1
V gene: TRBV5-8
CDR3 protein: CASNLPGTPFYEQFF
CDR3 DNA: TGTGCCAGCAACCTTCCCGGGACTCCTTTCTATGAGCAGTTCTTC

D gene: .
clone size: .
J gene: TRBJ2-3
V gene: TRBV5-6
CDR3 protein: CASSPAGGTDTQYF
CDR3 DNA: TGTGCCAGCAGCCCGGCAGGGGGCACAGATACGCAGTATTTT

D gene: .
clone size: .
J gene: TRBJ1-2
V gene: TRBV28
CDR3 protein: CASRQPGVGGYTF
CDR3 DNA: TGTGCCAGCAGACAACCAGGGGTGGGAGGCTACACCTTC

D gene: .
clone size: once
J gene: TRBJ2-7
V gene: TRBV6-6
CDR3 protein: CASSVQGFWYF
CDR3 DNA: TGTGCCAGCAGTGTACAGGGTTTTTGGTACTTC

D gene: .
clone size: .
J gene: TRBJ2-7
V gene: TRBV7-9
CDR3 protein: CASSLGPGRESYEQYF
CDR3 DNA: TGTGCCAGCAGCTTAGGTCCGGGACGGGAGTCCTACGAGCAGTACTTC

D gene: TRBD1
clone size: .
J gene: TRBJ1-3
V gene: TRBV7-7
CDR3 protein: CASSPGQANTIYF
CDR3 DNA: TGTGCTAGCAGCCCGGGACAGGCAAACACCATATATTTT

D gene: TRBD1
clone size: .
J gene: TRBJ2-7
V gene: TRBV18
CDR3 protein: CASSPGQGVDEQYF
CDR3 DNA: TGTGCCAGCTCACCTGGACAGGGGGTGGACGAGCAGTACTTC

D gene: .
clone size: .
J gene: TRBJ1-4
V gene: TRBV5-4
CDR3 protein: CASSQAVAEKLFF
CDR3 DNA: TGTGCCAGCAGCCAAGCTGTCGCAGAAAAACTGTTTTTT

D gene: .
clone size: .
J gene: TRBJ2-7
V gene: TRBV28
CDR3 protein: CASSRPSATYEQYF
CDR3 DNA: TGTGCCAGCAGTCGTCCCTCCGCGACCTACGAGCAGTACTTC

D gene: .
clone size: .
J gene: TRBJ1-1
V gene: TRBV5-1
CDR3 protein: CASSLIGENTEAFF
CDR3 DNA: TGCGCCAGCAGCTTAATAGGGGAGAACACTGAAGCTTTCTTT

D gene: TRBD1
clone size: .
J gene: TRBJ1-4
V gene: TRBV28
CDR3 protein: CASSGGTGGLGKLFF
CDR3 DNA: TGTGCCAGCAGTGGAGGGACAGGGGGGTTAGGAAAACTGTTTTTT

D gene: .
clone size: .
J gene: TRBJ2-4
V gene: TRBV7-9
CDR3 protein: CASSWGLISAKNIQYF
CDR3 DNA: TGTGCCAGCAGCTGGGGACTTATCTCGGCCAAAAACATTCAGTACTTC

D gene: .
clone size: .
J gene: TRBJ1-2
V gene: TRBV19
CDR3 protein: CASSIALTRLNYGYTF
CDR3 DNA: TGTGCCAGTAGTATAGCTCTGACACGGCTTAACTATGGCTACACCTTC

D gene: TRBD1
clone size: few
J gene: TRBJ1-2
V gene: TRBV6-6
CDR3 protein: CASSYAGGSYTF
CDR3 DNA: TGTGCCAGCAGTTACGCAGGGGGAAGCTACACCTTC

D gene: .
clone size: .
J gene: TRBJ2-7
V gene: TRBV5-5
CDR3 protein: CASSLSSYEQYF
CDR3 DNA: TGTGCCAGCAGCTTGTCTTCCTACGAGCAGTACTTC

D gene: TRBD2
clone size: once
J gene: TRBJ2-1
V gene: TRBV4-3
CDR3 protein: CASSQETSGGQFF
CDR3 DNA: TGCGCCAGCAGCCAGGAGACTAGCGGGGGGCAGTTCTTC

D gene: TRBD2
clone size: .
J gene: TRBJ2-3
V gene: TRBV6-5
CDR3 protein: CASSKAGGTQYF
CDR3 DNA: TGTGCCAGCAGCAAAGCGGGAGGCACGCAGTATTTT

D gene: .
clone size: .
J gene: TRBJ2-1
V gene: TRBV10-3
CDR3 protein: CAISEKGAVGNEQFF
CDR3 DNA: TGTGCCATCAGTGAGAAAGGAGCGGTCGGGAATGAGCAGTTCTTC

D gene: .
clone size: few
J gene: TRBJ2-7
V gene: TRBV6-6
CDR3 protein: CASSYSLSYEQYF
CDR3 DNA: TGTGCCAGCAGTTACTCTCTCTCCTACGAGCAGTACTTC

D gene: TRBD1
clone size: .
J gene: TRBJ2-7
V gene: TRBV5-5
CDR3 protein: CASSRAGTGVSYEQYF
CDR3 DNA: TGTGCCAGCAGCCGGGCCGGGACAGGGGTATCCTACGAGCAGTACTTC

D gene: .
clone size: .
J gene: TRBJ1-3
V gene: TRBV29-1
CDR3 protein: CSGYGGNTIYF
CDR3 DNA: TGCAGCGGGTACGGTGGAAACACCATATATTTT

D gene: TRBD2
clone size: .
J gene: TRBJ2-3
V gene: TRBV4-2
CDR3 protein: CASSAGEAGGPDTQYF
CDR3 DNA: TGTGCCAGCAGTGCAGGGGAGGCGGGGGGGCCAGATACGCAGTATTTT

D gene: TRBD2
clone size: .
J gene: TRBJ2-5
V gene: TRBV5-4
CDR3 protein: CASSPAGDWETQYF
CDR3 DNA: TGTGCCAGCAGCCCAGCGGGAGACTGGGAGACCCAGTACTTC

D gene: TRBD1
clone size: .
J gene: TRBJ1-4
V gene: TRBV9
CDR3 protein: CASSSTGGNEKLFF
CDR3 DNA: TGTGCCAGCAGCTCGACAGGGGGGAATGAAAAACTGTTTTTT

D gene: TRBD1
clone size: .
J gene: TRBJ2-7
V gene: TRBV7-9
CDR3 protein: CASSTSAPGAGGYEQYF
CDR3 DNA: TGTGCCAGCAGCACCTCCGCCCCCGGGGCAGGGGGCTACGAGCAGTACTTC

D gene: .
clone size: .
J gene: TRBJ2-3
V gene: TRBV9
CDR3 protein: CASSVGQFTDTQYF
CDR3 DNA: TGTGCCAGCAGCGTCGGACAGTTCACAGATACGCAGTATTTT

D gene: TRBD2
clone size: once
J gene: TRBJ2-5
V gene: TRBV7-8
CDR3 protein: CASSPRTSGAYQETQYF
CDR3 DNA: TGTGCCAGCAGCCCGAGGACTAGCGGGGCCTACCAAGAGACCCAGTACTTC

D gene: .
clone size: few
J gene: TRBJ1-2
V gene: TRBV7-2
CDR3 protein: CASSLEGAREGRFYTF
CDR3 DNA: TGTGCCAGCAGCTTAGAAGGGGCCCGGGAGGGGCGCTTCTACACCTTC

D gene: .
clone size: .
J gene: TRBJ1-5
V gene: TRBV2
CDR3 protein: CASSDREVVSNQPQHF
CDR3 DNA: TGTGCCAGCAGTGACAGGGAGGTCGTGAGCAATCAGCCCCAGCATTTT

D gene: .
clone size: .
J gene: TRBJ1-1
V gene: TRBV7-9
CDR3 protein: CSSSLVGDGQNTEAFF
CDR3 DNA: TGTTCCAGCAGCTTAGTAGGCGACGGACAGAACACTGAAGCTTTCTTT